This is a list of T cell receptor beta chains from one sample in a study of blood T cell repertoires in COVID-19. Clones were read by immunoSEQ multiplex PCR, and TCRdb kept only the in-frame ones, dropping some. The data contain 170,000 or so clones, approximately 85% of them singletons. The specimen sequenced was PBMCs or T cells enriched from blood (not recorded which). These receptors all stem from a woman aged 18-29 years who had recovered from COVID-19. Each CDR3 is given with its conserved first and last residue. Each record gives: D gene, clone size, J gene, V gene, CDR3 protein, CDR3 DNA. The D gene is left open where the match is weak. Size is omitted from some rows. Given values are once, few, many or a class for expanded clones.

D gene: TRBD1
clone size: .
J gene: TRBJ1-4
V gene: TRBV19
CDR3 protein: CASRLGQGGEKLFF
CDR3 DNA: TGTGCCAGTAGGCTGGGACAGGGTGGAGAAAAACTGTTTTTT

D gene: .
clone size: .
J gene: TRBJ2-3
V gene: TRBV6-2/TRBV6-3
CDR3 protein: CASSYSGSAADTQYF
CDR3 DNA: TGTGCCAGCAGTTACTCAGGGAGTGCCGCAGATACGCAGTATTTT

D gene: TRBD1
clone size: .
J gene: TRBJ1-1
V gene: TRBV10-1
CDR3 protein: CASSDRDRGNTEAFF
CDR3 DNA: TGCGCCAGCAGTGACCGGGACAGGGGAAACACTGAAGCTTTCTTT

D gene: .
clone size: .
J gene: TRBJ2-1
V gene: TRBV11-2
CDR3 protein: CASSYNPGWDEQFF
CDR3 DNA: TGTGCCAGCAGCTACAATCCGGGGTGGGATGAGCAGTTCTTC

D gene: TRBD1
clone size: few
J gene: TRBJ2-7
V gene: TRBV7-9
CDR3 protein: CASSRTGYEQYF
CDR3 DNA: TGTGCCAGCAGTCGGACAGGATACGAGCAGTACTTC

D gene: .
clone size: .
J gene: TRBJ2-7
V gene: TRBV30
CDR3 protein: CAWTGSGSGEQYF
CDR3 DNA: TGTGCCTGGACCGGGAGCGGCTCAGGGGAGCAGTACTTC

D gene: TRBD1
clone size: .
J gene: TRBJ1-2
V gene: TRBV20-1
CDR3 protein: CSASRGQSYGYTF
CDR3 DNA: TGCAGTGCTAGTCGGGGACAGAGCTATGGCTACACCTTC

D gene: .
clone size: .
J gene: TRBJ2-7
V gene: TRBV28
CDR3 protein: CASRPDPLGWREQYF
CDR3 DNA: TGTGCCAGCAGGCCTGACCCTCTGGGCTGGCGCGAGCAGTACTTC

D gene: TRBD2
clone size: .
J gene: TRBJ2-5
V gene: TRBV18
CDR3 protein: CASSPVGLGAQETQYF
CDR3 DNA: TGTGCCAGCTCACCAGTGGGACTAGGGGCCCAAGAGACCCAGTACTTC

D gene: TRBD1
clone size: .
J gene: TRBJ2-2
V gene: TRBV4-2
CDR3 protein: CASSQQDWDRNTGELFF
CDR3 DNA: TGTGCCAGCAGCCAACAAGACTGGGACAGGAACACCGGGGAGCTGTTTTTT

D gene: .
clone size: .
J gene: TRBJ2-1
V gene: TRBV27
CDR3 protein: CASSLRGSRSLSSYNEQFF
CDR3 DNA: TGTGCCAGCAGTTTAAGGGGGTCAAGGTCCCTTAGCTCCTACAATGAGCAGTTCTTC

D gene: TRBD1
clone size: .
J gene: TRBJ1-1
V gene: TRBV5-5
CDR3 protein: CASSLEGARVSTEAFF
CDR3 DNA: TGTGCCAGCAGCTTGGAGGGGGCGCGGGTTTCCACTGAAGCTTTCTTT

D gene: TRBD1
clone size: .
J gene: TRBJ2-7
V gene: TRBV6-5
CDR3 protein: CATKQGIPYEQYF
CDR3 DNA: TGTGCCACAAAACAGGGGATCCCCTACGAGCAGTACTTC

D gene: TRBD2
clone size: few
J gene: TRBJ2-3
V gene: TRBV6-4
CDR3 protein: CASSGAGGTDTQYF
CDR3 DNA: TGTGCCAGCAGTGGCGCGGGAGGAACAGATACGCAGTATTTT

D gene: TRBD2
clone size: .
J gene: TRBJ2-5
V gene: TRBV5-1
CDR3 protein: CASSFGTSVQETQYF
CDR3 DNA: TGCGCCAGCAGCTTCGGGACTAGCGTACAAGAGACCCAGTACTTC

D gene: TRBD1
clone size: once
J gene: TRBJ1-2
V gene: TRBV7-2
CDR3 protein: CASSSGTGVGYTF
CDR3 DNA: TGTGCCAGCAGCTCCGGGACAGGGGTTGGCTACACCTTC

D gene: TRBD2
clone size: .
J gene: TRBJ2-5
V gene: TRBV2
CDR3 protein: CAGRLAGQETQYF
CDR3 DNA: TGTGCCGGCCGCCTAGCGGGGCAAGAGACCCAGTACTTC

D gene: TRBD1
clone size: .
J gene: TRBJ2-7
V gene: TRBV9
CDR3 protein: CASSENRGMNEQYF
CDR3 DNA: TGTGCCAGCAGCGAGAACAGGGGAATGAACGAGCAGTACTTC

D gene: TRBD2
clone size: .
J gene: TRBJ2-4
V gene: TRBV7-2
CDR3 protein: CASSPFLGSGENIQYF
CDR3 DNA: TGTGCCAGCAGCCCTTTTTTGGGTAGCGGGGAAAACATTCAGTACTTC

D gene: .
clone size: .
J gene: TRBJ2-7
V gene: TRBV19
CDR3 protein: CASVGTSRPLEQYF
CDR3 DNA: TGTGCCAGTGTCGGGACTTCCCGACCCCTCGAGCAGTACTTC

D gene: TRBD1
clone size: .
J gene: TRBJ1-2
V gene: TRBV2
CDR3 protein: CASTEVSGGAGIF
CDR3 DNA: TGTGCCAGCACGGAGGTATCAGGGGGCGCAGGTATCTTC

D gene: .
clone size: .
J gene: TRBJ1-1
V gene: TRBV5-4
CDR3 protein: CASSWGGVLKTEAFF
CDR3 DNA: TGTGCCAGCAGCTGGGGGGGGGTTTTAAAAACTGAAGCTTTCTTT

D gene: .
clone size: .
J gene: TRBJ1-5
V gene: TRBV25-1
CDR3 protein: CASSPGHHSNQPQHF
CDR3 DNA: TGTGCCAGCAGTCCTGGGCATCATAGCAATCAGCCCCAGCATTTT

D gene: TRBD1
clone size: .
J gene: TRBJ1-3
V gene: TRBV7-2
CDR3 protein: CASSLAGGTAGNTIYF
CDR3 DNA: TGTGCCAGCAGCCTAGCAGGGGGCACTGCTGGAAACACCATATATTTT

D gene: .
clone size: once
J gene: TRBJ2-1
V gene: TRBV28
CDR3 protein: CASSPLGVYNEQFF
CDR3 DNA: TGTGCCAGCAGTCCCCTGGGCGTATACAATGAGCAGTTCTTC

D gene: TRBD2
clone size: once
J gene: TRBJ2-1
V gene: TRBV6-5
CDR3 protein: CASRRAGGVGNEQFF
CDR3 DNA: TGTGCCAGCAGGCGAGCGGGAGGAGTTGGAAATGAGCAGTTCTTC

D gene: TRBD1
clone size: few
J gene: TRBJ1-5
V gene: TRBV12-5
CDR3 protein: CASAFSTGGFFQPQHF
CDR3 DNA: TGTGCTAGTGCCTTTTCGACAGGGGGCTTCTTTCAGCCCCAGCATTTT

D gene: TRBD1
clone size: .
J gene: TRBJ2-2
V gene: TRBV10-2
CDR3 protein: CASSLTSGTANTGELFF
CDR3 DNA: TGCGCCAGCAGTCTCACCTCCGGGACAGCGAACACCGGGGAGCTGTTTTTT

D gene: .
clone size: .
J gene: TRBJ2-7
V gene: TRBV2
CDR3 protein: CAISTPGKGSYEQYF
CDR3 DNA: TGTGCCATCTCGACCCCGGGGAAGGGAAGTTACGAGCAGTACTTC

D gene: .
clone size: .
J gene: TRBJ2-3
V gene: TRBV5-1
CDR3 protein: CASSTRGERRADTQYF
CDR3 DNA: TGCGCCAGCAGTACCCGAGGTGAGCGGAGGGCAGATACGCAGTATTTT

D gene: TRBD2
clone size: .
J gene: TRBJ2-3
V gene: TRBV5-1
CDR3 protein: CASSVIAGGTDTQYF
CDR3 DNA: TGCGCCAGCAGCGTAATAGCGGGGGGCACAGATACGCAGTATTTT

D gene: TRBD2
clone size: few
J gene: TRBJ2-7
V gene: TRBV27
CDR3 protein: CASSRKREVSYEQYF
CDR3 DNA: TGTGCCAGCAGTAGGAAGCGGGAGGTGAGCTACGAGCAGTACTTC

D gene: .
clone size: .
J gene: TRBJ1-5
V gene: TRBV6-5
CDR3 protein: CASRPAGSMNQPQHF
CDR3 DNA: TGTGCCAGCAGGCCCGCGGGCAGCATGAATCAGCCCCAGCATTTT

D gene: .
clone size: .
J gene: TRBJ2-3
V gene: TRBV19
CDR3 protein: CASSTQGLYYTYTQYF
CDR3 DNA: TGTGCCAGTAGTACACAGGGTCTATATTACACATATACGCAGTATTTT

D gene: .
clone size: .
J gene: TRBJ1-1
V gene: TRBV19
CDR3 protein: CASSGRARNTEAFF
CDR3 DNA: TGTGCCAGTAGTGGGAGGGCCAGGAACACTGAAGCTTTCTTT

D gene: TRBD2
clone size: .
J gene: TRBJ2-1
V gene: TRBV5-1
CDR3 protein: CASSLGTSGVSYNEQFF
CDR3 DNA: TGCGCCAGCAGCCTAGGGACTAGCGGGGTCTCCTACAATGAGCAGTTCTTC

D gene: .
clone size: .
J gene: TRBJ2-1
V gene: TRBV27
CDR3 protein: CASSLLVEGRVITEQFF
CDR3 DNA: TGTGCCAGCAGTTTATTAGTGGAAGGCAGGGTCATCACTGAGCAGTTCTTC

D gene: .
clone size: .
J gene: TRBJ1-6
V gene: TRBV18
CDR3 protein: CASSPRQLGSPLHF
CDR3 DNA: TGTGCCAGCTCACCGAGACAGCTAGGTTCACCCCTCCACTTT

D gene: .
clone size: .
J gene: TRBJ2-5
V gene: TRBV5-1
CDR3 protein: CASSLVSAVQETQYF
CDR3 DNA: TGCGCCAGCAGCTTGGTCTCGGCGGTTCAAGAGACCCAGTACTTC

D gene: .
clone size: .
J gene: TRBJ1-1
V gene: TRBV10-3
CDR3 protein: CAISLHTTQNTEAFF
CDR3 DNA: TGTGCCATCAGCCTCCACACTACCCAGAACACTGAAGCTTTCTTT